This entry is about one TCR beta chain. Its specificity is unknown. These data come from a study of OX40 agonist ivuxolimab in advanced cancers. For the study at large: Of mixed ages from about 23 to 85 and averaging approximately 60 years, the group was more than 65% male. Patients achieving partial responses numbered three: one hepatocellular carcinoma case and two cutaneous melanoma cases. Broader study findings: Among the least clonally expanded were partial responders at 0.1-3.0 mg/kg. More expanded clones were seen, on average, in CD8+ T cells than in CD4+.

The germline V gene encodes CDR1 GTSNPN and CDR2 SVGIG (reference sequence). V shed 5 bases, J shed 6 bases, and the junction held 7 bases outside the gene matches. The CDR3 is 12 residues long. Clones were read by immunoSEQ multiplex PCR, and TCRdb kept only the in-frame ones, dropping some. Of tens of thousands of clones listed, roughly 88% were seen once; the top ten hold about 13%. The chain combines TRBV30 with TRBJ2-7; 7 nucleotides line up with TRBD2. This receptor was taken from an adult with an advanced solid tumor such as melanoma, head and neck, liver or kidney cancer. The sequences come from CD4+ or CD8+ T cells sorted from blood, collected in a trial of the OX40 agonist ivuxolimab. The CDR3 DNA follows: TGTGCCTGGCTCGGGGAGGGGAGCGAGCAGTACTTC. It codes for CAWLGEGSEQYF.